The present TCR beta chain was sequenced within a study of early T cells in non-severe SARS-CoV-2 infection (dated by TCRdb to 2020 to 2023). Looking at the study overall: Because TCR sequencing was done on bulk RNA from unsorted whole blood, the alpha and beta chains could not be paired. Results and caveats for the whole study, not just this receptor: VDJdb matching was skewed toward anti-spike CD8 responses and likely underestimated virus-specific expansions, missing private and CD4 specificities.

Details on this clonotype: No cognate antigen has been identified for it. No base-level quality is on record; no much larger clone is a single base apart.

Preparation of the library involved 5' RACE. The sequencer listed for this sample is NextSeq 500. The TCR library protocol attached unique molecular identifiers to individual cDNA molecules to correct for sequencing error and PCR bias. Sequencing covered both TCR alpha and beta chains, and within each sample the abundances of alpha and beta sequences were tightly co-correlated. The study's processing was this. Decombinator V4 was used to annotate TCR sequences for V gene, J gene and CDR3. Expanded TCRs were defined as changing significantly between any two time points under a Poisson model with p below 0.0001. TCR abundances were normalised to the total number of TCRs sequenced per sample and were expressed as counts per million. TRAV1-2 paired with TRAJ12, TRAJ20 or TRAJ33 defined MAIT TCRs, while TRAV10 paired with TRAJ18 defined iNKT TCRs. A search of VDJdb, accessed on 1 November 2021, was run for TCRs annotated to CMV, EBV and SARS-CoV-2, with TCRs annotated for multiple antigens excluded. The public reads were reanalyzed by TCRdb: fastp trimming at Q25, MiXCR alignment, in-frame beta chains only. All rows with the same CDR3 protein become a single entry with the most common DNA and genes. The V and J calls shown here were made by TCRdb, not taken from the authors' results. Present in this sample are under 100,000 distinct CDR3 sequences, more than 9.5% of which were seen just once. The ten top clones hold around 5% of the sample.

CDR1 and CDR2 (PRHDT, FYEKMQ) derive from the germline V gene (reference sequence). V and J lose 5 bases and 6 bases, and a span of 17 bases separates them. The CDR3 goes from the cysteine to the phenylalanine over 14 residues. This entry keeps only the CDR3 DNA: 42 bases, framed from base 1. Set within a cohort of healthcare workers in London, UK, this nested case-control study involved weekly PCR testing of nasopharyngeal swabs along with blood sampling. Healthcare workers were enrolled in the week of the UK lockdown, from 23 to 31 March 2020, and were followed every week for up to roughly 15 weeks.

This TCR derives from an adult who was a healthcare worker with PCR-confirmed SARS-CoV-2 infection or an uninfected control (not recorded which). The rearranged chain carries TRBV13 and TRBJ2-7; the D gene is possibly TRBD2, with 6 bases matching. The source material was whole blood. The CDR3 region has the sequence CASSRPPRGGEQYF. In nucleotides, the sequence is TGTGCCAGCAGCCGACCCCCCCGGGGAGGCGAGCAGTACTTC.